Below are 25 T cell receptor beta chains sequenced from a single sample in a study of T cell responses to AZD1222 COVID-19 vaccine. Using immunoSEQ multiplex PCR, the repertoire was profiled, and TCRdb retains in-frame clones only, with some absent. Counted here are about 140,000 clones, 80% to 95% occurring once; the ten biggest clones make up roughly 4%. Sample: peripheral blood, taken 28 days after the second AZD1222 dose. All receptors come from an adult who received the AZD1222 COVID-19 vaccine.

The chain carries TRBV28 and TRBJ2-7, with D perhaps assigned TRBD1 or TRBD2 (5 bases each). Trimming shortened V by 1 base and J by 2 bases, and 9 bases separated the two germline ends. CDR1 MDHEN and CDR2 SYDVKM come from the germline V gene. This CDR3 is built from 14 residues. The CDR3 reads CASSLFGATYEQYF. Here the CDR3 DNA reads TGTGCCAGCAGTTTATTCGGGGCAACCTACGAGCAGTACTTC.

V usage is TRBV7-9 and J usage is TRBJ1-1, with D hard to call. This CDR3 is 17 amino acids long. Germline assignment: CDR1 SEHNR and CDR2 FQNEAQ (reference sequence). V lost 1 base and J lost 1, with 16 bases in between. CDR3 region: CASSLVPGRTPNTEAFF. The CDR3 DNA sequence: TGTGCCAGCAGCTTAGTTCCTGGCAGAACACCGAACACTGAAGCTTTCTTT.

The chain recombines TRBV27 with TRBJ2-2, with TRBD2 matching 9 bases. This CDR3 spans 19 amino acids. Losses at the gene ends were 3 bases for V and 2 bases for J; bases not matched to a gene: 13. In germline, CDR1 is MNHEY, CDR2 SMNVEV (reference sequence). The CDR3 nucleotides read TGTGCCAGCAGTTTGGGGTTAGCGGGAGACCTTCGTAACACCGGGGAGCTGTTTTTT. Its protein product is CASSLGLAGDLRNTGELFF.

In DNA form, the CDR3 reads TGTGCCAGCAGTTCTCCAGGGGAGAATACTGAAGCTTTCTTT. Translated: CASSSPGENTEAFF. The chain has TRBV28 and TRBJ1-1, with a tentative D call TRBD1 (6 bases). CDR1 and CDR2 from the germline V gene are MDHEN and SYDVKM. V was pared by 4 bases and J by 5 bases, with 14 bases between. CDR3 size: 14 residues.

V is TRBV12-3 or TRBV12-4 and J is TRBJ1-3; D is unclear. V was cut by 0 bases and J by 4 bases, with 4 bases left in between. The CDR3 runs to 13 residues. CDR3 coding DNA: TGTGCCAGCAGTTTAGCACAAGGAAACACCATATATTTT. Its translation: CASSLAQGNTIYF.

This chain connects TRBV27 to TRBJ2-3; possibly TRBD1 for D (5 bases). CDR1 is MNHEY and CDR2 is SMNVEV in the germline V gene (reference sequence). V was trimmed by 3 bases and J by 0 bases, leaving 7 bases between them. The CDR3 is made up of 14 amino acids. The CDR3 bases are TGTGCCAGCAGTTTTCCAGGGAGCACAGATACGCAGTATTTT. Protein: CASSFPGSTDTQYF.

The rearrangement links TRBV13 to TRBJ2-7, with 7 bases lining up with TRBD2. V trimming: 4 bases; J trimming: 1 base; junction bases outside the gene matches: 4. The CDR3 has 14 residues. Germline V gene data show CDR1 as PRHDT and CDR2 as FYEKMQ (reference sequence). The CDR3 sequence is CASSSRTSSYEQYF. The CDR3 DNA reads TGTGCCAGCAGCTCCAGGACTAGTTCCTACGAGCAGTACTTC.

This clone occurred once. The chain has TRBV19 and TRBJ2-7, with 9 positions matching TRBD1. The CDR3 sequence is 15 residues long. The J segment lost 6 bases and the V segment lost 1 base, leaving 7 bases of the junction unmatched. Looked up from germline, CDR1 is LNHDA and CDR2 is SQIVND (reference sequence). CDR3 in amino acids: CASSIVPGQGLEQYF. The CDR3 DNA is TGTGCCAGTAGTATAGTTCCGGGACAGGGACTCGAGCAGTACTTC. The variable domain in full, with the rest retrieved from reference TRBV19 and TRBJ2-7, is DGGITQSPKYLFRKEGQNVTLSCEQNLNHDAMYWYRQDPGQGLRLIYYSQIVNDFQKGDIAEGYSVSREKKESFPLTVTSAQKNPTAFYLCASSIVPGQGLEQYFGPGTRLTVT.

J is TRBJ2-3 and V is TRBV6-5; D call uncertain. V gave up 2 bases and J gave up 6 bases, with 18 bases separating them. CDR1 is MNHEY and CDR2 is SVGAGI in the germline V gene. CDR3 length: 16 residues. The CDR3 sequence is CASSYKPYPRSDTQYF. For the CDR3, the DNA is TGTGCCAGCAGTTACAAACCCTACCCCCGGTCGGATACGCAGTATTTT.

The CDR3: CASHRGRGNQPQHF. CDR3 DNA: TGTGCCAGCCACAGGGGCCGGGGCAATCAGCCCCAGCATTTT. This chain connects TRBV19 to TRBJ1-5; TRBD1 matches at 7 bases. The CDR3 totals 14 residues. V lost 9 bases to trimming and J lost 2 bases; unmatched junction nucleotides: 7. The germline V gene encodes CDR1 LNHDA and CDR2 SQIVND (reference sequence).

This clone was seen only once. The chain uses TRBV5-1 and TRBJ1-2; possibly TRBD1 for D (5 bases). CDR1 is SGHRS, CDR2 YFSETQ, per germline. The germline V and J ends were trimmed by 1 base and 3 bases, with 13 bases remaining between them. This CDR3 region has 15 residues. The chain's CDR3 is CASSLSPGGDYGYTF. In nucleotides, the CDR3 is TGCGCCAGCAGCTTGTCGCCTGGGGGTGACTATGGCTACACCTTC.

This clone was detected once. J is TRBJ1-6 and V is TRBV9, with D hard to call. The CDR3 is 13 residues long. Germline loops: CDR1 SGDLS, CDR2 YYNGEE. V lost 0 bases and J 10 bases, leaving 8 bases between the germline ends. CDR3 sequence reads: CASSVVAGSPLHF. The CDR3 nucleotides are TGTGCCAGCAGCGTAGTGGCGGGATCACCCCTCCACTTT.

The V and J genes are TRBV5-1 and TRBJ1-4; 9 bases match TRBD1. Germline V gene data show CDR1 as SGHRS and CDR2 as YFSETQ. V lost 4 bases to trimming and J lost 5 bases; unmatched junction nucleotides: 6. The CDR3 spans 15 residues. CDR3 in amino acids: CASSIGQGWNEKLFF. CDR3 DNA sequence: TGCGCCAGCAGCATCGGACAGGGGTGGAATGAAAAACTGTTTTTT.

The chain recombines TRBV12-3 or TRBV12-4 with TRBJ2-7; 8 bases line up with TRBD2. The CDR3 extends over 11 amino acids. Losses at the gene ends were 4 bases for V and 13 bases for J; bases not matched to a gene: 6. CDR3 nucleotide sequence: TGTGCCAGCAGTTCCGGGACTAGGACTTACTTC. The encoded protein is CASSSGTRTYF.

Points on this clone: This specimen includes other DNA sequences encoding the same CDR3. The gene calls are TRBV7-9 and TRBJ2-1; D may be TRBD1 or TRBD2 (5 bases each). Germline V CDR1 and CDR2: SEHNR, FQNEAQ (reference sequence). Trimming took 3 bases from V and 5 from J, leaving 5 bases between them. The length of the CDR3 is 12 residues. DNA of the CDR3: TGTGCCAGCAGCTTGGGACACAATGAGCAGTTCTTC. As protein: CASSLGHNEQFF. Filled out from reference TRBV7-9 and TRBJ2-1, the complete variable domain reads DTGVSQNPRHKITKRGQNVTFRCDPISEHNRLYWYRQTLGQGPEFLTYFQNEAQLEKSRLLSDRFSAERPKGSFSTLEIQRTEQGDSAMYLCASSLGHNEQFFGPGTRLTVL.

The CDR3 is CASRSQGFSTEKLFF. DNA for the CDR3: TGTGCCAGCAGATCACAGGGCTTTAGTACTGAAAAACTGTTTTTT. V and J are TRBV5-6 and TRBJ1-4; a possible D gene is TRBD1 (6 bases). The CDR3 is 15 amino acids. The V gene lost 5 bases and the J gene lost 7 bases, with 18 bases spanning the gap. The germline V gene has CDR1 SGHDT and CDR2 YYEEEE.

V usage is TRBV25-1 and J usage is TRBJ2-1; a possible D gene is TRBD2 (5 bases). V was cut by 6 bases and J by 5 bases, with 14 bases left in between. This CDR3 is 14 amino acids long. CDR1 is MGHDK and CDR2 is SYGVNS in the germline V gene. In nucleotides, the CDR3 is TGTGCCAGCAGGGATGACGGACTGAACAATGAGCAGTTCTTC. The encoded protein is CASRDDGLNNEQFF.

The chain joins TRBV9 to TRBJ1-1, with D possibly matching TRBD1 (5 bases). The V end lost 7 bases, the J end lost 6 bases, and 10 bases lay between the germline ends. Germline-derived CDR1 and CDR2 are SGDLS and YYNGEE. CDR3 length equals 11 residues. The DNA of the CDR3 is TGTGCCAGCGGGGACGTTTCTGAAGCTTTCTTT. It encodes CASGDVSEAFF.

The chain employs TRBV7-9 and TRBJ1-4; D may be TRBD1 (6 bases). The CDR3 loop spans 15 amino acids. V gave up 6 bases and J gave up 3 bases, with 14 bases separating them. Germline lookup yields CDR1 SEHNR and CDR2 FQNEAQ (reference sequence). The CDR3 nucleotides read TGTGCCAGCAGATCTGATTGGACAGCTAATGAAAAACTGTTTTTT. Protein product: CASRSDWTANEKLFF. Supplemented by reference TRBV7-9 and TRBJ1-4, the full variable domain reads DTGVSQNPRHKITKRGQNVTFRCDPISEHNRLYWYRQTLGQGPEFLTYFQNEAQLEKSRLLSDRFSAERPKGSFSTLEIQRTEQGDSAMYLCASRSDWTANEKLFFGSGTQLSVL.

The genes are TRBV5-1 and TRBJ2-7, with no clear D. The germline CDR1 and CDR2 sequences are SGHRS and YFSETQ. Trimming took off 3 bases at V and 5 bases at J, with 15 bases between the two ends. This CDR3 is built from 14 residues. Here the CDR3 reads CASSYMGPQDEQYF. Written as DNA, the CDR3 is TGCGCCAGCAGCTATATGGGCCCCCAAGACGAGCAGTACTTC.

The J gene is TRBJ1-2, the V gene TRBV12-3 or TRBV12-4, with 7 bases identical to TRBD1. This CDR3 contains 13 residues. The V gene end was trimmed by 3 bases and the J gene end by 7 bases; junction bases not matched to a gene: 5. CDR3 in amino acids: CASSFRGPIGYTF. CDR3 in DNA: TGTGCCAGCAGTTTTAGGGGGCCTATTGGCTACACCTTC.

This sequence joins TRBV29-1 and TRBJ1-1; D is perhaps TRBD1 (5 bases). V gave up 5 bases and J gave up 0 bases, with 13 bases separating them. Germline V gene data show CDR1 as SQVTM and CDR2 as ANQGSEA. The CDR3 contains 14 residues. The CDR3 nucleotides are TGCAGCGTTCGGGGGGGGAGGATGAACACTGAAGCTTTCTTT. Encoded protein: CSVRGGRMNTEAFF.

This chain joins TRBV6-5 and TRBJ2-1; D remains unclear. The germline V and J ends were trimmed by 6 bases and 4 bases, with 10 bases remaining between them. Germline V lookup: CDR1 MNHEY, CDR2 SVGAGI. The CDR3 extends over 13 amino acids. DNA of the CDR3: TGTGCCAGCAGAGAGGTGGGGTACAATGAGCAGTTCTTC. Translating gives CASREVGYNEQFF.

The chain carries TRBV19 and TRBJ2-3, with 8 bases aligning to TRBD1. Germline CDR1 reads LNHDA; CDR2 reads SQIVND (reference sequence). After removal of 3 bases from V and 2 bases from J, the junction contained 1 base not matched to a gene. The CDR3 is 14 amino acids. CDR3 protein: CASSMGQVTDTQYF. Here the CDR3 DNA reads TGTGCCAGTAGTATGGGACAGGTCACAGATACGCAGTATTTT.

The V and J genes are TRBV4-3 and TRBJ2-1; D remains unclear. V shed 4 bases and J shed 10 bases, with 20 bases lying between them. The CDR3 extends over 15 amino acids. The germline V gene has CDR1 LGHNA and CDR2 YSLEER. The chain's CDR3 is CASSPGSGPPGEQFF. CDR3 nucleotide sequence: TGCGCCAGCAGCCCTGGATCCGGACCCCCAGGCGAGCAGTTCTTC.